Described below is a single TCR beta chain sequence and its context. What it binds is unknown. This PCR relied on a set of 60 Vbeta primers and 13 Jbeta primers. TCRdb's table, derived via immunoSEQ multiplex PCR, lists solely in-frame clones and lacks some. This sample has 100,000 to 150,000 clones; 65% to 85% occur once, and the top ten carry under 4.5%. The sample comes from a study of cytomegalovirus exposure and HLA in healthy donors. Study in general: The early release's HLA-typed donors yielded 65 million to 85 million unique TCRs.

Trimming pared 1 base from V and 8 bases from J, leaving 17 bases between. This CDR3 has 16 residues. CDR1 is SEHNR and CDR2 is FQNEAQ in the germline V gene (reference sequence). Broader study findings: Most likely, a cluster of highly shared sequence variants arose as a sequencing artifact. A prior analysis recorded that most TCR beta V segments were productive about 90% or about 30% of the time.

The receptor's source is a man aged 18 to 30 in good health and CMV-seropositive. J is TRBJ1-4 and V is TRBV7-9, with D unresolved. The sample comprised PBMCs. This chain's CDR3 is CASSLGGTPEWEKLFF. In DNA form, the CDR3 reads TGTGCCAGCAGCTTAGGTGGCACCCCAGAATGGGAAAAACTGTTTTTT.